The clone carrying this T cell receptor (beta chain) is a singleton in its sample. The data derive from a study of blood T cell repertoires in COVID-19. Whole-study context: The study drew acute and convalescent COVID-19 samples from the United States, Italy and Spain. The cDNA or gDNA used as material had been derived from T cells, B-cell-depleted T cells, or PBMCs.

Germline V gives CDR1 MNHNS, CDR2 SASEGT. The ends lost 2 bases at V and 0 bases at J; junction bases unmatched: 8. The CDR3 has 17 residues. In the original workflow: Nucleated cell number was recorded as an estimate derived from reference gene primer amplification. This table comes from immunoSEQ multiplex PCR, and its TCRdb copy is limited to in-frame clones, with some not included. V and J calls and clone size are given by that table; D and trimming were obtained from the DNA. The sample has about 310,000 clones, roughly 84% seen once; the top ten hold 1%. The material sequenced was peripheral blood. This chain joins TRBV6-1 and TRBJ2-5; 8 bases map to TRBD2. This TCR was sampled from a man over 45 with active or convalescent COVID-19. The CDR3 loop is CASSEIRGGGYQETQYF. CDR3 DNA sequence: TGTGCCAGCAGTGAAATTCGAGGCGGGGGGTACCAAGAGACCCAGTACTTC.